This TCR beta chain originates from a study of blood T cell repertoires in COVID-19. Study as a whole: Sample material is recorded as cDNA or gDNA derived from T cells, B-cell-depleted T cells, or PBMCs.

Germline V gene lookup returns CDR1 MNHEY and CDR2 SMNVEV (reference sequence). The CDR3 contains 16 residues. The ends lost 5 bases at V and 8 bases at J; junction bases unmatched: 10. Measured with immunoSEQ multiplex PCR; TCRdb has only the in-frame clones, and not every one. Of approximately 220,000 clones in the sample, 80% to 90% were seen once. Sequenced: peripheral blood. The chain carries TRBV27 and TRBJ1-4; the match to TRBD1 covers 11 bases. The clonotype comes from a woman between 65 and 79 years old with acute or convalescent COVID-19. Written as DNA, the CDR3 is TGTGCCAGCAGTCCCGGGTGGGGGACAGGGGGGGAAAAACTGTTTTTT. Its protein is CASSPGWGTGGEKLFF.